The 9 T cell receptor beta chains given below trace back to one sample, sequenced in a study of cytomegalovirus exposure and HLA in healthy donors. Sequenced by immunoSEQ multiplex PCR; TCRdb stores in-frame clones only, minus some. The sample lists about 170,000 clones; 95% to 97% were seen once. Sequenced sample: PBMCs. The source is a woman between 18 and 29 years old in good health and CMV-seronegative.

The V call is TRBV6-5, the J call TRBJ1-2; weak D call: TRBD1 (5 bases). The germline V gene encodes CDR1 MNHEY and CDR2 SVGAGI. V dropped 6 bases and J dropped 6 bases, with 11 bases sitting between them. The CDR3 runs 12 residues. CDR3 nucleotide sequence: TGTGCCAGCAGCCGGGGGAGAGATGGCTACACCTTC. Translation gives CASSRGRDGYTF.

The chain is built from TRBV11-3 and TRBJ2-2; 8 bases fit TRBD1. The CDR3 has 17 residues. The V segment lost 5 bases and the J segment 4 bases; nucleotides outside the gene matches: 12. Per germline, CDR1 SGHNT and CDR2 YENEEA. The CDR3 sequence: CASSGGQGSSGTGELFF. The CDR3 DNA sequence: TGTGCCAGCAGCGGCGGACAGGGTTCCTCGGGCACCGGGGAGCTGTTTTTT. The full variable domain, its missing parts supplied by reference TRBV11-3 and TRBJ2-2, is EAGVVQSPRYKIIEKKQPVAFWCNPISGHNTLYWYLQNLGQGPELLIRYENEEAVDDSQLPKDRFSAERLKGVDSTLKIQPAELGDSAVYLCASSGGQGSSGTGELFFGEGSRLTVL.

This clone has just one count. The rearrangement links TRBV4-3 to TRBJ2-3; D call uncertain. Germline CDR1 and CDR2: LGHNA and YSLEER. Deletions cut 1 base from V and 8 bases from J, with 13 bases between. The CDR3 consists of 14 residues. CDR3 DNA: TGCGCCAGCAGCCAAGGTCCTTTTCTAGGTACGCAGTATTTT. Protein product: CASSQGPFLGTQYF.

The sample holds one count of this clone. The CDR3 nucleotides read TGCAGCGTTGAGGGATTCCGAGGACAGGGCTTGGCAAGGGCTTTCTTT. As protein: CSVEGFRGQGLARAFF. This sequence joins TRBV29-1 and TRBJ1-1; 8 nucleotides match TRBD1. Germline V gene lookup returns CDR1 SQVTM and CDR2 ANQGSEA. CDR3 length equals 16 residues. V was pared by 3 bases and J by 11 bases, with 20 bases of the junction left unmatched. Complete variable domain (other parts from reference TRBV29-1 and TRBJ1-1): SAVISQKPSRDICQRGTSLTIQCQVDSQVTMMFWYRQQPGQSLTLIATANQGSEATYESGFVIDKFPISRPNLTFSTLTVSNMSPEDSSIYLCSVEGFRGQGLARAFFGQGTRLTVV.

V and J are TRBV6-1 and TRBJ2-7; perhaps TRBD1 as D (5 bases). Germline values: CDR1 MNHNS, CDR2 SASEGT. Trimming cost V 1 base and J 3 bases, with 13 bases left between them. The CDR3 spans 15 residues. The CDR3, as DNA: TGTGCCAGCAGTGAAGTCTATGACAGAAACTACGAGCAGTACTTC. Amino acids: CASSEVYDRNYEQYF.

CDR3 residues: CASSPGHLSSYEQYF. DNA for the CDR3: TGTGCCAGCTCACCAGGACACCTAAGCTCCTACGAGCAGTACTTC. This chain links TRBV18 with TRBJ2-7; TRBD1 is a possible D gene (5 bases). Germline CDR1 and CDR2: KGHSH and LQKENI. The CDR3 has 15 amino acids. The V end lost 2 bases, the J end lost 0 bases, and 11 bases lay between the germline ends.

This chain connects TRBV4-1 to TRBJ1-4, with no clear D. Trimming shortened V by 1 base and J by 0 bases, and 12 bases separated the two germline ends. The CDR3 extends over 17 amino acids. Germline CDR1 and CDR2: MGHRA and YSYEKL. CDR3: CASSQAGSGATNEKLFF. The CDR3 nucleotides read TGCGCCAGCAGCCAAGCCGGGAGTGGAGCAACTAATGAAAAACTGTTTTTT.

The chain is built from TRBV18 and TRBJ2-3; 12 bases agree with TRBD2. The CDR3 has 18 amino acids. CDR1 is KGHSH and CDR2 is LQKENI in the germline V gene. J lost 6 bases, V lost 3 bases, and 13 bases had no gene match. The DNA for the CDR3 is TGTGCCAGCTCACCGAGAACGGGACTAGCGGGTTCAGCTGATACGCAGTATTTT. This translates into CASSPRTGLAGSADTQYF.

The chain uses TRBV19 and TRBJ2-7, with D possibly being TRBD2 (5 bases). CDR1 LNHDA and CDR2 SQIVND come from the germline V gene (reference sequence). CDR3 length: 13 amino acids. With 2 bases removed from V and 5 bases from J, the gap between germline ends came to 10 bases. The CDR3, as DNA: TGTGCCAGTAGTATACCCGGGATTGACGAGCAGTACTTC. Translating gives CASSIPGIDEQYF.